This T cell receptor (beta chain) originates from a study of control samples from healthy donors and cancer patients. This CDR3 comprises 15 residues. Germline V gene lookup returns CDR1 SGHTA and CDR2 FQGNSA. Trimming left V 2 bases short and J 5 bases short, with 15 bases between. The repertoire was sequenced with immunoSEQ multiplex PCR; TCRdb's copy has only in-frame clones and lacks some. The table records about 120,000 clones, 88% of them present only once. The chain is built from TRBV7-2 and TRBJ2-5; D perhaps matches TRBD1 (5 bases). Input material: blood. This receptor was identified in a woman between 65 and 79 years old in good health. In DNA, the CDR3 is TGTGCCAGCAGCTTAATCGGGCAGGGCGAGGAGACCCAGTACTTC. Protein sequence: CASSLIGQGEETQYF.